The 8 T cell receptor beta chains listed next were all sequenced from one sample in a study of technical replicates of blood from several donors. Method: immunoSEQ multiplex PCR; TCRdb's copy keeps in-frame clones and lacks some. The sample has around 61,000 clones, around 97% seen once. The sample comprised T cells isolated from PBMCs. Receptor source: a human donor in good health.

The J gene is TRBJ1-1, the V gene TRBV11-2; a possible D gene is TRBD1 (5 bases). Germline V lookup: CDR1 SGHAT, CDR2 FQNNGV. V was cut by 7 bases and J by 0 bases, with 15 bases left in between. CDR3 length equals 15 residues. The CDR3 DNA reads as TGTGCCAGCACCCAAATGGGGCCAATGAACACTGAAGCTTTCTTT. This sequence encodes CASTQMGPMNTEAFF.

The CDR3 sequence: CASSQTPTSGRGWGGELFF. For the CDR3, the DNA is TGCGCCAGCAGCCAAACCCCGACTAGCGGGAGAGGATGGGGCGGGGAGCTGTTTTTT. The chain has TRBV4-1 and TRBJ2-2, with 12 bases fitting TRBD2. Germline V CDR1 and CDR2: MGHRA, YSYEKL. This CDR3 has 19 residues. V gave up 2 bases and J gave up 7 bases; unmatched junction bases: 14.

The chain is built from TRBV7-9 and TRBJ2-7, with TRBD2 identical over 7 bases. This CDR3 contains 18 residues. V was pared by 8 bases and J by 0 bases, with 19 bases of the junction left unmatched. Looked up from germline, CDR1 is SEHNR and CDR2 is FQNEAQ (reference sequence). CDR3 DNA sequence: TGTGCCAGCGAACCATCTCGGGGGGTCCCCCAAAGCTCCTACGAGCAGTACTTC. Encoded protein: CASEPSRGVPQSSYEQYF.

J is TRBJ2-3 and V is TRBV4-2; tentative D call: TRBD2 (5 bases). The V end was cut by 0 bases, the J end by 1 base, with 11 bases between. The CDR3 runs to 16 residues. In germline, CDR1 is LGHNA, CDR2 YNFKEQ. As DNA, the CDR3 is TGTGCCAGCAGCCAAGAACTTGAGCGGCGCACAGATACGCAGTATTTT. Residues: CASSQELERRTDTQYF.

This chain uses TRBV28 with TRBJ1-3; 7 bases fit TRBD1. The CDR3 has 13 residues. Losses at the gene ends were 11 bases for V and 0 bases for J; bases not matched to a gene: 4. Germline V gene lookup returns CDR1 MDHEN and CDR2 SYDVKM. The CDR3 DNA reads TGTGCCCACCGGGACAGCTCTGGAAACACCATATATTTT. This sequence encodes CAHRDSSGNTIYF.

This chain connects TRBV5-1 to TRBJ1-1; a possible D gene is TRBD1 (6 bases). V lost 3 bases and J lost 1, with 7 bases in between. The CDR3 is 13 residues long. Germline lookup yields CDR1 SGHRS and CDR2 YFSETQ. The CDR3 region has the DNA TGCGCCAGCAGCTCGGGACAGAACACTGAAGCTTTCTTT. This gives the protein CASSSGQNTEAFF. Variable domain in full (rest from reference TRBV5-1 and TRBJ1-1): KAGVTQTPRYLIKTRGQQVTLSCSPISGHRSVSWYQQTPGQGLQFLFEYFSETQRNKGNFPGRFSGRQFSNSRSEMNVSTLELGDSALYLCASSSGQNTEAFFGQGTRLTVV.

The rearrangement uses TRBV6-1 and TRBJ2-5; maybe TRBD2 (5 bases). Germline-derived CDR1 and CDR2 are MNHNS and SASEGT. V was clipped by 6 bases and J by 4 bases, with 15 bases between them. The length of the CDR3 is 14 residues. The CDR3 nucleotides are TGTGCCAGCAGGACAACCGGGGTTGTAGAGACCCAGTACTTC. Protein product: CASRTTGVVETQYF.

This chain uses TRBV5-6 with TRBJ2-1; weak D call: TRBD2 (5 bases). There are 14 residues in the CDR3. Trimming removed 0 bases at V and 5 bases at J, with 9 bases between. The germline gives CDR1 SGHDT, CDR2 YYEEEE. The CDR3 loop is CASSLGGPHNEQFF. The CDR3 region has the DNA TGTGCCAGCAGCTTGGGAGGGCCCCACAATGAGCAGTTCTTC.